The next 32 T cell receptor beta chains were all read from a single sample in a study of identical twins (dated by TCRdb to between 2015 and 2016). Library preparation employed 5' RACE. The instrument was an Illumina HiSeq 2000. TCRdb took the public reads, trimmed them with fastp at Q25, ran MiXCR for clone calling and kept in-frame beta chains. Rows matching on CDR3 protein sequence are summarized as one entry with the most common DNA and genes. For this sample the table gives 270,000 or so distinct CDR3 sequences, of which about 8.5% were detected only once. The ten largest clones take up roughly 3.1% of the sample. Separately, the same data were catalogued under a study of yellow fever vaccine responses in identical twins.

The sequenced sample was CD8+ T cells sorted from blood. The receptors shown here come from a woman under 30 in good health.

The CDR3 reads CSARDSGTGYGEQYF. CDR3 nucleotide sequence: TGCAGTGCTAGAGACTCCGGGACAGGGTATGGCGAGCAGTACTTC. The chain employs TRBV20-1 and TRBJ2-7, with 9 bases lining up with TRBD1. The CDR3 totals 15 residues. Germline CDR1 is DFQATT and CDR2 is SNEGSKA (reference sequence). Trimming at V came to 0 bases and at J to 6 bases, leaving 9 bases not matched to a gene.

The chain employs TRBV24-1 and TRBJ2-1; 10 bases fit TRBD1. Germline CDR1 and CDR2: KGHDR and SFDVKD. The CDR3 consists of 16 residues. V dropped 3 bases and J dropped 3; count of bases not matched to a gene: 4. The CDR3: CATSDDRDRGYNEQFF. The CDR3, as DNA: TGTGCCACCAGTGATGACCGGGACAGGGGCTACAATGAGCAGTTCTTC.

The gene calls are TRBV4-1 and TRBJ2-3, with TRBD2 matching 8 bases. J gave up 1 base and V 1 base, and 4 bases lay outside the gene matches. Germline CDR1 and CDR2: MGHRA and YSYEKL. The CDR3 contains 16 residues. The CDR3 DNA reads TGCGCCAGCAGCCAAGCGAAGACTAGCGGCACAGATACGCAGTATTTT. Translated: CASSQAKTSGTDTQYF.

This chain links TRBV15 with TRBJ1-1; D gene uncertain. CDR1 LNHNV and CDR2 YYDKDF come from the germline V gene (reference sequence). This CDR3 is 13 amino acids long. V was pared by 1 base and J by 10 bases, with 13 bases between. The DNA of the CDR3 is TGTGCCACCAGCAGAGGGGCTGGTCGGGGAGCTTTCTTT. Translated, it gives CATSRGAGRGAFF.

This clonotype was observed a few times. This sequence joins TRBV6-2 or TRBV6-3 and TRBJ2-3; 8 positions agree with TRBD1. The V gene end was trimmed by 5 bases and the J gene end by 2 bases; junction bases not matched to a gene: 9. This CDR3 spans 16 amino acids. The germline gives CDR1 MNHEY, CDR2 SVGEGT. CDR3 region: CASSDLGTGDTDTQYF. The CDR3 DNA is TGTGCCAGCAGTGACCTAGGGACAGGAGACACAGATACGCAGTATTTT.

This chain links TRBV27 with TRBJ2-5; no firm D call. This CDR3 comprises 15 residues. Trimming took off 0 bases at V and 5 bases at J, with 13 bases between the two ends. Germline values: CDR1 MNHEY, CDR2 SMNVEV (reference sequence). The CDR3 DNA reads TGTGCCAGCAGTTTATCGTTGGTTGCCTCGGAGACCCAGTACTTC. This gives the protein CASSLSLVASETQYF.

This sequence joins TRBV6-1 and TRBJ2-2, with 7 bases matching TRBD1. The germline V gene encodes CDR1 MNHNS and CDR2 SASEGT. The V gene end was trimmed by 11 bases and the J gene end by 0 bases; junction bases not matched to a gene: 6. CDR3 size: 14 residues. DNA for the CDR3: TGTGCCTCAGGAACAGGGGCGAACACCGGGGAGCTGTTTTTT. Residues: CASGTGANTGELFF.

In its sample, this clonotype was seen many times. The chain joins TRBV27 to TRBJ2-5, with D unresolved. This CDR3 spans 13 amino acids. Trimming took off 5 bases at V and 0 bases at J, with 7 bases between the two ends. CDR1 and CDR2 from the germline V gene are MNHEY and SMNVEV (reference sequence). This CDR3 reads CASSPQNQETQYF. CDR3 in DNA: TGTGCCAGCAGTCCACAAAACCAAGAGACCCAGTACTTC.

The table lists this clonotype with a few counts. The chain employs TRBV14 and TRBJ2-7, with a weak D call TRBD1 (6 bases). CDR3 length: 15 amino acids. The V end lost 2 bases, the J end lost 0 bases, and 11 bases lay between the germline ends. From germline, CDR1 is SGHDN and CDR2 FVKESK. The CDR3 reads CASSQRTAGSYEQYF. In nucleotides, the CDR3 is TGTGCCAGCAGCCAAAGGACAGCAGGCTCCTACGAGCAGTACTTC.

This clonotype was recorded at least ten times. The J gene is TRBJ1-1, the V gene TRBV24-1; D perhaps matches TRBD1 (5 bases). Trimming shortened V by 5 bases and J by 6 bases, and 15 bases separated the two germline ends. The CDR3 contains 14 residues. Germline-derived CDR1 and CDR2 are KGHDR and SFDVKD. This CDR3 is CATSGGGRDPEAFF. The CDR3 nucleotides are TGTGCCACCAGTGGGGGCGGCAGGGACCCTGAAGCTTTCTTT.

This clonotype was observed at least ten times. V usage is TRBV20-1 and J usage is TRBJ2-3; 8 bases match TRBD2. This CDR3 spans 16 amino acids. With 1 base clipped from V and 2 bases from J, the junction kept 8 bases outside the gene matches. Germline lookup yields CDR1 DFQATT and CDR2 SNEGSKA (reference sequence). The CDR3 loop is CSARVLPLADTDTQYF. The CDR3 DNA follows: TGCAGTGCTAGAGTACTTCCACTAGCGGACACAGATACGCAGTATTTT.

The chain links TRBV29-1 to TRBJ1-1; D unresolved. Germline V gene sequence: CDR1 SQVTM, CDR2 ANQGSEA. The CDR3 contains 12 residues. V lost 4 bases and J lost 10, with 16 bases in between. The CDR3 DNA reads TGCAGCGTTGTCGGACGGGCCCCGGGAGCTTTCTTT. Protein product: CSVVGRAPGAFF.

This clonotype was counted between two and nine times. The gene calls are TRBV27 and TRBJ2-7; either TRBD1 or TRBD2 may fit D (5 bases each). Germline assignment: CDR1 MNHEY and CDR2 SMNVEV (reference sequence). Between the trimmed V and J ends, which lost 2 bases and 1 base, there was a span of 15 bases. The CDR3 loop spans 16 amino acids. The CDR3 region is CASSLLSGQLSYEQYF. CDR3 nucleotides: TGTGCCAGCAGTTTACTTTCGGGGCAGCTTTCCTACGAGCAGTACTTC.

This clonotype was observed a few times. This chain joins TRBV2 and TRBJ1-1, with 9 bases aligning to TRBD1. The V and J ends lost 7 bases and 2 bases, in that order; junction bases with no gene match: 11. CDR3 length: 16 residues. Germline-derived CDR1 and CDR2 are SNHLY and FYNNEI. In DNA form, the CDR3 reads TGTGCCAGCACCAAGGGGACAGGGTTGAGAAACACTGAAGCTTTCTTT. As protein: CASTKGTGLRNTEAFF.

The table lists this clonotype with a few counts. The rearrangement links TRBV5-1 to TRBJ2-3; no definite D call. Germline V gene sequence: CDR1 SGHRS, CDR2 YFSETQ. V lost 4 bases and J lost 0, with 9 bases in between. CDR3 length equals 14 residues. The CDR3 spells CASSGPRSTDTQYF. CDR3 DNA: TGCGCCAGCAGCGGCCCCAGAAGCACAGATACGCAGTATTTT.

This chain connects TRBV12-3 or TRBV12-4 to TRBJ1-4, with 10 bases aligning to TRBD1. The trim removed 6 bases at V and 4 bases at J, leaving 8 bases unmatched. The CDR3 sequence is 16 residues long. In nucleotides, the CDR3 is TGTGCCAGCAGATCCGGGACAGGGGCCTTTAATGAAAAACTGTTTTTT. Translating gives CASRSGTGAFNEKLFF.

This clonotype was detected only a few times. This chain links TRBV6-5 with TRBJ2-1; perhaps TRBD2 as D (5 bases). CDR1 and CDR2 (germline): MNHEY, SVGAGI. The CDR3 is made up of 15 amino acids. V lost 0 bases and J 4 bases, leaving 10 bases between the germline ends. The CDR3 coding sequence is TGTGCCAGCAGTTACTCGGGAGAGGATTACAATGAGCAGTTCTTC. Protein sequence: CASSYSGEDYNEQFF.

This clonotype was seen ten or more times. This chain uses TRBV24-1 with TRBJ2-1, with TRBD1 identical over 8 bases. CDR3 length: 17 amino acids. Germline CDR1 KGHDR, CDR2 SFDVKD. The junction had 6 bases not matched to a gene; V was cut back by 3 bases and J by 0 bases. As DNA, the CDR3 is TGTGCCACCAGTGATCGGACAGGGTTCAGCTCCTACAATGAGCAGTTCTTC. Translated: CATSDRTGFSSYNEQFF.

This clonotype came up many times. The chain combines TRBV6-5 with TRBJ2-1; possibly TRBD2 for D (6 bases). The CDR3 consists of 14 residues. Germline lookup yields CDR1 MNHEY and CDR2 SVGAGI. V was trimmed by 3 bases and J by 6 bases, leaving 12 bases between them. CDR3 residues: CASSYLPGANEQFF. CDR3 coding DNA: TGTGCCAGCAGTTATTTACCGGGAGCCAATGAGCAGTTCTTC.

The J gene is TRBJ2-5, the V gene TRBV4-2, with TRBD2 matching 10 bases. The ends lost 2 bases at V and 1 base at J; junction bases unmatched: 4. Germline CDR1 LGHNA, CDR2 YNFKEQ. The CDR3 has 16 amino acids. The CDR3 region is CASSQPGTSAQETQYF. CDR3 nucleotide sequence: TGTGCCAGCAGCCAACCCGGGACTAGCGCCCAAGAGACCCAGTACTTC.

There are many counts of this clonotype. The V gene is TRBV12-3 or TRBV12-4, the J gene TRBJ2-1; D unclear. The CDR3 has 10 residues. Trimming took off 8 bases at V and 8 bases at J, with 7 bases between the two ends. CDR3: CASGIHEQFF. CDR3 bases: TGTGCCAGCGGGATCCATGAGCAGTTCTTC.

This sequence joins TRBV5-5 and TRBJ1-1; a weak D match, TRBD1 (5 bases). The CDR3 totals 13 residues. Germline V lookup: CDR1 SGHKS, CDR2 YYEKEE (reference sequence). V dropped 2 bases and J dropped 5 bases, with 10 bases sitting between them. The CDR3 DNA sequence: TGTGCCAGCAGCTTACTGGAGGGGACTGAAGCTTTCTTT. It yields the protein CASSLLEGTEAFF.

This clonotype was detected many times. This chain uses TRBV20-1 with TRBJ2-5; TRBD1 matches 7 bases. Per germline, CDR1 DFQATT and CDR2 SNEGSKA (reference sequence). V trimming: 4 bases; J trimming: 1 base; junction bases outside the gene matches: 3. This CDR3 comprises 13 residues. CDR3 in amino acids: CSATGQFQETQYF. The CDR3 region has the DNA TGCAGTGCTACGGGACAGTTCCAAGAGACCCAGTACTTC.

The rearrangement joins TRBV7-2 to TRBJ1-2; D unclear. The CDR3 loop spans 15 amino acids. Trimming cost V 2 bases and J 2 bases, with 12 bases left between them. Looked up from germline, CDR1 is SGHTA and CDR2 is FQGNSA. The CDR3 region is CASSLSPVSNYGYTF. The CDR3 DNA reads TGTGCCAGCAGCTTAAGCCCAGTTTCGAACTATGGCTACACCTTC.

In this sample, this clonotype turned up many times. V usage is TRBV4-1 and J usage is TRBJ2-3, with a tentative D call TRBD1 (6 bases). Germline V lookup: CDR1 MGHRA, CDR2 YSYEKL. V lost 0 bases and J 2 bases, leaving 9 bases between the germline ends. The CDR3 consists of 15 residues. CDR3 sequence reads: CASSQENRDTDTQYF. CDR3 DNA: TGCGCCAGCAGCCAAGAAAACAGGGACACAGATACGCAGTATTTT.

In its sample, this clonotype was seen a few times. The chain couples TRBV27 to TRBJ2-3; TRBD2 might be the D (6 bases). This CDR3 contains 14 residues. Germline V gene sequence: CDR1 MNHEY, CDR2 SMNVEV (reference sequence). V was clipped by 3 bases and J by 6 bases, with 13 bases between them. CDR3 residues: CASSLAGTVDTQYF. For the CDR3, the DNA is TGTGCCAGCAGTTTGGCGGGGACGGTGGATACGCAGTATTTT.

The sample holds a few counts of this clonotype. The V and J genes are TRBV5-1 and TRBJ1-3; TRBD1 is a possible D gene (6 bases). The CDR3 runs 16 residues. CDR1 and CDR2 (germline): SGHRS, YFSETQ. Trimming cost V 4 bases and J 3 bases, with 17 bases left between them. This chain's CDR3 is CASSLDPGGFGNTIYF. The CDR3 region has the DNA TGCGCCAGCAGCCTCGATCCGGGGGGCTTTGGAAACACCATATATTTT.

In this sample, this clonotype turned up many times. The chain has TRBV14 and TRBJ1-2, with unresolved D. V lost 6 bases and J 7 bases, leaving 18 bases between the germline ends. CDR1 and CDR2 (germline): SGHDN, FVKESK. The CDR3 contains 14 residues. The CDR3 DNA follows: TGTGCCAGCAGAAGCAGCCACCCCGGCGCTGGCTACACCTTC. It codes for CASRSSHPGAGYTF.

V is TRBV14 and J is TRBJ1-2, with 9 bases identical to TRBD1. The CDR3 is made up of 14 amino acids. Germline assignment: CDR1 SGHDN and CDR2 FVKESK. Trimming at V came to 4 bases and at J to 3 bases, leaving 3 bases not matched to a gene. The CDR3 DNA reads as TGTGCCAGCAGCCTGGGACAGGGCGACTATGGCTACACCTTC. Translated, it gives CASSLGQGDYGYTF.

The rearrangement uses TRBV27 and TRBJ2-7, with a tentative D call TRBD1 (5 bases). CDR3 size: 14 residues. Germline V gene lookup returns CDR1 MNHEY and CDR2 SMNVEV (reference sequence). The V gene lost 6 bases and the J gene lost 2 bases, with 14 bases spanning the gap. The CDR3 region has the DNA TGTGCCAGCAGCCGAACCTTGGACACCTACGAGCAGTACTTC. Residues: CASSRTLDTYEQYF.

The table lists this clonotype with many counts. The rearrangement uses TRBV25-1 and TRBJ1-1; D may be TRBD1 (5 bases). The CDR3 has 15 residues. V lost 5 bases to trimming and J lost 1 base, with 14 bases between them. Germline V gene sequence: CDR1 MGHDK, CDR2 SYGVNS. Here the CDR3 DNA reads TGTGCCAGCAGTCCGCTGCTAGGGGAGAACACTGAAGCTTTCTTT. Translation gives CASSPLLGENTEAFF.

The sample holds one count of this clonotype. The CDR3 bases are TGTGCCAGCAGCGTAGAGGGGGGGGACACTGAAGCTTTCTTT. Translating it yields CASSVEGGDTEAFF. The J gene is TRBJ1-1, the V gene TRBV9; D is perhaps TRBD1 (6 bases). V lost 0 bases to trimming and J lost 3 bases, with 9 bases between them. The germline CDR1 and CDR2 sequences are SGDLS and YYNGEE. There are 14 residues in the CDR3.